These T cell receptor beta chains were read from a single sample in a study of T cell repertoires in cytomegalovirus infection. For these TCRs, the target antigens are not known. MiXCR, applied by TCRdb to the reads, yields one record per CDR3 protein. The table has 100,000 to 150,000 distinct CDR3 sequences, approximately 24% seen once. The sequenced sample was PBMCs, sequenced either directly or after in vitro stimulation (not recorded which). Receptors originate from a human donor in good health (CMV status not recorded). Some clones in this sample may be carry-over from other donors' samples. The CDR3 runs from the conserved cysteine through the conserved F or W. The D gene is left open where the match is weak. Size tells how often a clone was seen (once, few, many) or the class of an expanded clone, and some rows leave it out.

cdr3_aa | cdr3_nt | v_call | d_call | clone_size | j_call
CASSFLEQGLTDTQYF | TGTGCCAGCAGCTTCCTTGAACAGGGCCTCACAGATACGCAGTATTTT | TRBV7-8 | . | many | TRBJ2-3
CASSFGLGLRETQYF | TGTGCCAGCAGTTTTGGTCTGGGACTGAGAGAGACCCAGTACTTC | TRBV12-3/TRBV12-4 | . | many | TRBJ2-5
CASSPGVGEGGYTF | TGTGCCAGTAGTCCCGGAGTGGGAGAAGGAGGCTACACCTTC | TRBV19 | . | few | TRBJ1-2
CATSDPQVNYGYTF | TGTGCCACCAGTGATCCACAGGTGAACTATGGCTACACCTTC | TRBV24-1 | . | few | TRBJ1-2
CASSLETRLNEKLFF | TGTGCCAGCAGCCTAGAGACAAGATTAAACGAAAAACTGTTTTTT | TRBV7-6 | . | . | TRBJ1-4
CSERGTGHTDTQYF | TGCAGCGAGCGTGGGACAGGACACACAGATACGCAGTATTTT | TRBV29-1 | TRBD1 | few | TRBJ2-3
CATSDTRSLNNQHF | TGTGCCACCAGTGACACTAGGTCATTAAATAACCAGCATTTT | TRBV24-1 | . | . | TRBJ1-5
CASSMGTGSYEQYF | TGTGCCAGCAGTATGGGGACAGGCTCCTACGAGCAGTACTTC | TRBV28 | TRBD1 | . | TRBJ2-7
CASSYGAPGGTQYF | TGTGCCAGCAGCTACGGGGCGCCGGGGGGGACCCAGTACTTC | TRBV7-6 | TRBD2 | few | TRBJ2-5
CASSLGRSSGNTIYF | TGTGCCAGCAGCTTAGGACGTAGCTCTGGAAACACCATATATTTT | TRBV7-8 | . | many | TRBJ1-3
CASSWTAGALSGNTIYF | TGTGCCAGCAGCTGGACCGCAGGGGCGCTCTCTGGAAACACCATATATTTT | TRBV5-6 | . | many | TRBJ1-3
CASSPTSGYSYNEQFF | TGTGCCAGCAGCCCGACTAGCGGGTATTCCTACAATGAGCAGTTCTTC | TRBV5-4 | TRBD2 | . | TRBJ2-1
CASSTLERETQYF | TGTGCCAGCAGCACACTAGAGCGAGAGACCCAGTACTTC | TRBV7-6 | . | . | TRBJ2-5
CASRWDRRMNTEAFF | TGTGCCAGCAGATGGGACAGACGAATGAACACTGAAGCTTTCTTT | TRBV7-2 | TRBD1 | many | TRBJ1-1
CASSGVAVPAQETQYF | TGTGCCAGCAGTGGTGTAGCGGTCCCGGCGCAAGAGACCCAGTACTTC | TRBV6-2/TRBV6-3 | . | few | TRBJ2-5
CASSPTSPNNYGYTF | TGTGCCAGCAGCCCAACCTCGCCAAATAACTATGGCTACACCTTC | TRBV7-8 | . | many | TRBJ1-2
CSASRQSNEAFF | TGCAGTGCTTCCAGACAGTCCAATGAAGCTTTCTTT | TRBV20-1 | . | . | TRBJ1-1
CASSLALAGRGADTQYF | TGTGCCAGCAGCTTAGCTCTAGCGGGGAGGGGTGCAGATACGCAGTATTTT | TRBV7-2 | TRBD2 | few | TRBJ2-3
CASSPGTGGNIQYF | TGTGCCAGCAGCCCTGGGACAGGTGGAAACATTCAGTACTTC | TRBV7-2 | TRBD1 | many | TRBJ2-4
CASSLSQGADEQFF | TGTGCCAGCAGTTTATCGCAGGGCGCCGATGAGCAGTTCTTC | TRBV27 | . | . | TRBJ2-1
CSASSHIAGSYNEQFF | TGCAGTGCTAGCTCACACATAGCGGGTAGCTACAATGAGCAGTTCTTC | TRBV20-1 | TRBD2 | few | TRBJ2-1
CASAGATNYGYTF | TGTGCCAGCGCAGGGGCCACTAACTATGGCTACACCTTC | TRBV10-3 | . | few | TRBJ1-2
CASRVRLAGGLGETQYF | TGTGCCAGCCGTGTGAGACTAGCGGGAGGTTTAGGAGAGACCCAGTACTTC | TRBV6-5 | TRBD2 | few | TRBJ2-5
CSARESLDTEAFF | TGCAGTGCTAGAGAGAGTCTCGACACTGAAGCTTTCTTT | TRBV20-1 | . | . | TRBJ1-1